These 21 T cell receptor beta chains originate from one sample sequenced in a study of blood T cell repertoires in COVID-19. The method was immunoSEQ multiplex PCR; TCRdb's version includes in-frame clones alone and lacks a portion of them. In the table there are some 350,000 clones, over 70% of which are singletons. The sample taken for sequencing was peripheral blood. These receptors were obtained from a woman aged 45 to 65 with COVID-19, enrolled during active disease.

J is TRBJ1-1 and V is TRBV6-6, with unresolved D. The ends were cut back, 4 bases at V and 1 base at J, with 13 bases in the middle. The CDR3 contains 15 residues. Looked up from germline, CDR1 is MNHNY and CDR2 is SVGAGI (reference sequence). CDR3 bases: TGTGCCAGCAGTTCAGTGGGAGGGCGGAACACTGAAGCTTTCTTT. Amino acids: CASSSVGGRNTEAFF.

This rearrangement joins TRBV6-5 to TRBJ2-1; 8 nucleotides agree with TRBD1. Trimming at V came to 5 bases and at J to 3 bases, leaving 6 bases not matched to a gene. Germline assignment: CDR1 MNHEY and CDR2 SVGAGI. The length of the CDR3 is 15 residues. CDR3 amino acids: CASSRDRGYYNEQFF. CDR3 sequence (DNA): TGTGCCAGCAGTCGAGACAGGGGATACTACAATGAGCAGTTCTTC.

The V call is TRBV6-5, the J call TRBJ1-6, with D hard to call. The germline CDR1 and CDR2 sequences are MNHEY and SVGAGI. The CDR3 has 15 residues. Trimming took off 8 bases at V and 0 bases at J, with 11 bases between the two ends. CDR3 sequence (DNA): TGTGCCAGCTCTGAGCAAAGCTCCTATAATTCACCCCTCCACTTT. Translating gives CASSEQSSYNSPLHF.

This chain uses TRBV19 with TRBJ1-2; D possibly corresponds to TRBD1 (5 bases). CDR1 and CDR2 (germline): LNHDA, SQIVND (reference sequence). V dropped 1 base and J dropped 2 bases, with 20 bases sitting between them. CDR3 length: 18 amino acids. This CDR3 is CASSIVGQGSRTNYGYTF. DNA for the CDR3: TGTGCCAGTAGTATAGTTGGGCAGGGATCCAGGACCAACTATGGCTACACCTTC.

The chain employs TRBV5-1 and TRBJ1-2; D is perhaps TRBD1 (5 bases). The CDR3 loop spans 13 amino acids. The germline V and J ends were trimmed by 2 bases and 14 bases, with 19 bases remaining between them. CDR1 SGHRS and CDR2 YFSETQ come from the germline V gene. The chain's CDR3 is CASSLGQGGIATF. The CDR3 DNA follows: TGCGCCAGCAGCTTAGGTCAGGGTGGTATTGCGACCTTC. The whole variable domain, remainder taken from reference TRBV5-1 and TRBJ1-2, is KAGVTQTPRYLIKTRGQQVTLSCSPISGHRSVSWYQQTPGQGLQFLFEYFSETQRNKGNFPGRFSGRQFSNSRSEMNVSTLELGDSALYLCASSLGQGGIATFGSGTRLTVV.

About this clone: The junction departs from the called germline gene at one end, perhaps through a read error. This CDR3 reads CASRIVAGETGELFF. CDR3 nucleotide sequence: TGTGCCAGTAGGATAGTAGCGGGAGAAACCGGGGAGCTGTTTTTT. The J gene is TRBJ2-2, the V gene TRBV19; 9 positions agree with TRBD2. The CDR3 has 15 residues. The germline CDR1 and CDR2 sequences are LNHDA and SQIVND (reference sequence). The full variable domain, its missing parts supplied by reference TRBV19 and TRBJ2-2, is DGGITQSPKYLFRKEGQNVTLSCEQNLNHDAMYWYRQDPGQGLRLIYYSQIVNDFQKGDIAEGYSVSREKKESFPLTVTSAQKNPTAFYLCASRIVAGETGELFFGEGSRLTVL.

The chain carries TRBV7-9 and TRBJ2-1; D might be TRBD2 (6 bases). CDR1 and CDR2 (germline): SEHNR, FQNEAQ (reference sequence). There are 15 residues in the CDR3. V was shortened by 2 bases and J by 12 bases, with 20 bases between the two germline ends. CDR3 sequence: CASSLNGLATEWQFF. CDR3 nucleotide sequence: TGTGCCAGCAGCTTAAACGGTCTAGCGACGGAATGGCAGTTCTTC.

The rearrangement joins TRBV27 to TRBJ1-1; D may be TRBD1 (6 bases). V gave up 6 bases and J gave up 8 bases, with 13 bases separating them. The CDR3 runs 12 residues. Germline CDR1 MNHEY, CDR2 SMNVEV (reference sequence). CDR3 sequence: CASRPTGGEAFF. The CDR3 region has the DNA TGTGCCAGCAGGCCGACAGGCGGGGAAGCTTTCTTT.

This clone has just one count. This rearrangement joins TRBV10-3 to TRBJ1-3; 10 nucleotides align to TRBD1. The trim removed 6 bases at V and 7 bases at J, leaving 9 bases unmatched. Germline V gene sequence: CDR1 ENHRY, CDR2 SYGVKD. This CDR3 is 15 amino acids long. The CDR3 DNA is TGTGCCATCAGCGCGGGGGACAGGGGAGATAACACCATATATTTT. This codes for CAISAGDRGDNTIYF.

The V call is TRBV15, the J call TRBJ2-3; 7 nucleotides agree with TRBD2. The length of the CDR3 is 17 residues. Per germline, CDR1 LNHNV and CDR2 YYDKDF (reference sequence). V dropped 3 bases and J dropped 3; count of bases not matched to a gene: 12. Here the CDR3 DNA reads TGTGCCACCAGCAGGGGGGGGAGGGCAGAGAGGACAGATACGCAGTATTTT. Protein: CATSRGGRAERTDTQYF.

CDR3 in DNA: TGTGCCAGCAGCGCCCGCAGGGGGCTTGGTTCTGGGGCCAACGTCCTGACTTTC. It encodes CASSARRGLGSGANVLTF. The V call is TRBV11-2, the J call TRBJ2-6, with 8 bases identical to TRBD1. The V segment lost 5 bases and the J segment 1 base; nucleotides outside the gene matches: 10. From germline, CDR1 is SGHAT and CDR2 FQNNGV. The CDR3 length is 18 residues. The whole variable domain, filled in from reference TRBV11-2 and TRBJ2-6, reads EAGVAQSPRYKIIEKRQSVAFWCNPISGHATLYWYQQILGQGPKLLIQFQNNGVVDDSQLPKDRFSAERLKGVDSTLKIQPAKLEDSAVYLCASSARRGLGSGANVLTFGAGSRLTVL.

Here the CDR3 DNA reads TGTGCCTGGAGTGGGCTAGCGGTCTATACGCAGTATTTT. Translating gives CAWSGLAVYTQYF. This chain links TRBV30 with TRBJ2-3, with 7 positions matching TRBD2. V shed 1 base, J shed 7 bases, and the junction held 5 bases outside the gene matches. The CDR3 runs 13 residues. The germline CDR1 and CDR2 sequences are GTSNPN and SVGIG (reference sequence). Full variable domain (missing parts from reference TRBV30 and TRBJ2-3): SQTIHQWPATLVQPVGSPLSLECTVEGTSNPNLYWYRQAAGRGLQLLFYSVGIGQISSEVPQNLSASRPQDRQFILSSKKLLLSDSGFYLCAWSGLAVYTQYFGPGTRLTVL.

Only one count was recorded for this clone. The rearrangement links TRBV25-1 to TRBJ1-1; D uncertain. This CDR3 contains 13 residues. Trimming took 1 base from V and 2 from J, leaving 5 bases between them. In germline, CDR1 is MGHDK, CDR2 SYGVNS. CDR3 coding DNA: TGTGCCAGCAGTGAATTGGCTAACACTGAAGCTTTCTTT. Translation gives CASSELANTEAFF.

V is TRBV14 and J is TRBJ1-2; TRBD1 matches 10 bases. V lost 4 bases to trimming and J lost 6 bases; unmatched junction nucleotides: 8. The CDR3 covers 15 residues. Germline values: CDR1 SGHDN, CDR2 FVKESK. This chain's CDR3 is CASSLTPGTGDGYTF. CDR3 nucleotides: TGTGCCAGCAGCCTAACCCCCGGGACAGGGGATGGCTACACCTTC.

This chain connects TRBV11-2 to TRBJ2-1, with 9 bases identical to TRBD2. The trim removed 3 bases at V and 9 bases at J, leaving 9 bases unmatched. CDR1 and CDR2 (germline): SGHAT, FQNNGV. The CDR3 has 15 amino acids. The CDR3 DNA reads TGTGCCAGCAGCTTTAAAGCGGGAGGAGAAATTGAGCAGTTCTTC. Residues: CASSFKAGGEIEQFF.

In this sample, this clone turned up a few times. The gene calls are TRBV6-2 or TRBV6-3 and TRBJ1-5; D not certain. The germline V gene has CDR1 MNHEY and CDR2 SVGEGT. The CDR3 extends over 15 amino acids. Trimming left V 6 bases short and J 2 bases short, with 14 bases between. The CDR3 DNA reads as TGTGCCAGCAGCTCCGGGAGTAATGGCAATCAGCCCCAGCATTTT. Its translation: CASSSGSNGNQPQHF.

V usage is TRBV19 and J usage is TRBJ2-2, with 7 bases lining up with TRBD1. The germline gives CDR1 LNHDA, CDR2 SQIVND (reference sequence). V shed 6 bases, J shed 5 bases, and the junction held 9 bases outside the gene matches. The CDR3 runs 15 residues. This CDR3 reads CASRVPGQLTGELFF. The DNA of the CDR3 is TGTGCCAGTAGGGTTCCGGGACAGCTAACCGGGGAGCTGTTTTTT.

This clone was detected once. The chain links TRBV5-8 to TRBJ2-7; D is unresolved. The CDR3 runs to 13 residues. Germline assignment: CDR1 SGHTS and CDR2 YDEGEE. Between the trimmed V and J ends, which lost 0 bases and 0 bases, there was a span of 4 bases. This CDR3 is CASSLELSYEQYF. CDR3 coding DNA: TGTGCCAGCAGCTTGGAGCTCTCCTACGAGCAGTACTTC.

This rearrangement joins TRBV19 to TRBJ2-5; maybe TRBD2 (7 bases). Trimming shortened V by 0 bases and J by 1 base, and 15 bases separated the two germline ends. Germline CDR1 reads LNHDA; CDR2 reads SQIVND (reference sequence). This CDR3 is built from 17 residues. The chain's CDR3 is CASSIDRGAGRQETQYF. The DNA of the CDR3 is TGTGCCAGTAGTATAGACCGGGGGGCAGGTCGCCAAGAGACCCAGTACTTC.

The chain links TRBV5-1 to TRBJ1-2; weak D call: TRBD1 (6 bases). Trimming left V 7 bases short and J 4 bases short, with 17 bases between. Per the germline V gene, CDR1 is SGHRS and CDR2 is YFSETQ. There are 14 residues in the CDR3. This CDR3 is CASRFGGPPYGYTF. For the CDR3, the DNA is TGCGCCAGCCGATTCGGGGGGCCCCCCTATGGCTACACCTTC.

This clone was counted a single time. Other DNA sequences in this specimen translate into the identical CDR3. The chain carries TRBV7-9 and TRBJ1-1; TRBD1 agrees at 8 bases. CDR1 is SEHNR and CDR2 is FQNEAQ in the germline V gene (reference sequence). V shed 4 bases and J 1 base; nucleotides not matched to a gene: 5. This CDR3 spans 15 amino acids. This CDR3 is CASSSRTGRNTEAFF. As DNA, the CDR3 is TGTGCCAGCAGCTCTAGGACAGGGAGGAACACTGAAGCTTTCTTT.